A single sample is the source of the 29 T cell receptor beta chains below, sequenced in a study of Graves' ophthalmopathy and Graves' hyperthyroidism. Amplifying from RNA transcripts, the study obtained TCR beta CDR3 regions. HTBI primers were employed in first-round RT-PCR, then a second-round multiplex PCR followed. TCRdb reprocessed the multiplex PCR reads via MiXCR and lists one record per CDR3 protein. This sample yields 240,000 or so distinct CDR3 sequences, of which around 45% are seen a single time; less than 60% belongs to the top ten. The specimen was peripheral blood. The receptor set was obtained from an adult man with Graves' ophthalmopathy.

The CDR3 protein is CASSSTTGGNSPLHF. For the CDR3, the DNA is TGTGCCAGCAGCTCGACGACAGGGGGCAATTCACCCCTCCACTTT. The chain recombines TRBV7-9 with TRBJ1-6; 10 nucleotides align to TRBD1. The germline V gene encodes CDR1 SEHNR and CDR2 FQNEAQ (reference sequence). V lost 4 bases, J lost 7 bases, and 4 bases stayed unmatched. CDR3 length: 15 residues.

As for this clonotype: One end of the junction varies from germline; a read error may be responsible. This chain joins TRBV7-9 and TRBJ1-3; D gene uncertain. Germline V gives CDR1 SEHNR, CDR2 FQNEAQ (reference sequence). The CDR3 spans 12 residues. The CDR3 DNA reads TGTGCCAGCAGCTTTTGGAAAAACACCACATATTTT. This sequence encodes CASSFWKNTTYF.

The CDR3: CASSYVLRGEVLETQYF. The CDR3 DNA follows: TGTGCCAGCAGTTACGTACTCAGGGGAGAAGTTTTGGAGACCCAGTACTTC. V gene TRBV6-5 combines with J gene TRBJ2-5, with a weak D call TRBD1 (6 bases). The CDR3 is 17 amino acids. The germline V gene encodes CDR1 MNHEY and CDR2 SVGAGI. Trimming removed 2 bases at V and 5 bases at J, with 21 bases between.

About this clonotype itself: A much larger clone lies one base from this, so it may be a read error. The V and J genes are TRBV7-9 and TRBJ1-2, with D uncertain. CDR3 size: 14 residues. Germline V CDR1 and CDR2: SEHNR, FQNEAQ (reference sequence). CDR3 loop: CASSEAVLNYGCTF. As DNA, the CDR3 is TGTGCCAGCAGTGAAGCGGTACTGAACTATGGCTGCACCTTC.

This clonotype was counted at least ten times. The rearrangement uses TRBV7-8 and TRBJ2-6, with 12 bases fitting TRBD1. CDR1 is SGHVS and CDR2 is FQNEAQ in the germline V gene. The CDR3 runs to 18 residues. V shed 4 bases and J 3 bases; nucleotides not matched to a gene: 7. The CDR3 DNA reads as TGTGCCAGCAGCTCCCGGGACAGGGGGCTGAGTGGGGCCAACGTCCTGACTTTC. Translated: CASSSRDRGLSGANVLTF.

The V call is TRBV5-1, the J call TRBJ1-2; D ambiguous. CDR1 and CDR2 from the germline V gene are SGHRS and YFSETQ. V was shortened by 0 bases and J by 6 bases, with 12 bases between the two germline ends. This CDR3 is built from 14 residues. The CDR3 region is CASSLVTAGDGYTF. DNA for the CDR3: TGCGCCAGCAGCTTGGTAACAGCGGGAGATGGCTACACCTTC.

This sequence joins TRBV4-2 and TRBJ2-7, with D perhaps TRBD1 (6 bases). Per germline, CDR1 LGHNA and CDR2 YNFKEQ. The CDR3 has 15 residues. V was clipped by 0 bases and J by 0 bases, with 9 bases between them. CDR3 sequence (DNA): TGTGCCAGCAGCCAAGACCAGGGGACCTCCTACGAGCAGTACTTC. This translates into CASSQDQGTSYEQYF.

A few counts support this clonotype. This sequence joins TRBV20-1 and TRBJ2-6, with TRBD1 matching over 11 bases. Germline V lookup: CDR1 DFQATT, CDR2 SNEGSKA (reference sequence). V trimming: 2 bases; J trimming: 0 bases; junction bases outside the gene matches: 6. The CDR3 is made up of 18 amino acids. This CDR3 reads CSARSRTGGSSGANVLTF. The DNA for the CDR3 is TGCAGTGCTAGATCCAGGACAGGGGGCTCCTCTGGGGCCAACGTCCTGACTTTC.

This clonotype was recorded at least ten times. The V call is TRBV6-5, the J call TRBJ1-1; D perhaps matches TRBD1 (6 bases). Between the trimmed V and J ends, which lost 6 bases and 9 bases, there was a span of 20 bases. Germline V gives CDR1 MNHEY, CDR2 SVGAGI. The length of the CDR3 is 14 residues. CDR3 protein: CASRIRDTAQKAFF. CDR3 sequence (DNA): TGTGCCAGCAGGATCCGGGACACCGCTCAAAAAGCTTTCTTT.

To note about this clonotype: A read error may produce the germline difference seen at one junction end. This chain connects TRBV9 to TRBJ2-7; D might be TRBD1 (5 bases). Germline V gene lookup returns CDR1 SGDLS and CDR2 YYNGEE. The CDR3 has 14 residues. The CDR3 reads CASSQELDIYEQYF. The CDR3 region has the DNA TGCGCCAGCAGCCAAGAATTGGACATCTACGAGCAGTACTTC.

CDR3 in amino acids: CASSDRAHTGELFF. The CDR3 nucleotides are TGTGCCAGCAGTGACAGGGCCCACACCGGGGAGCTGTTTTTT. This chain connects TRBV7-3 to TRBJ2-2, with TRBD1 matching over 7 bases. The germline V gene encodes CDR1 SGHTA and CDR2 FQGTGA. V lost 6 bases to trimming and J lost 3 bases; unmatched junction nucleotides: 4. The CDR3 is made up of 14 amino acids.

This clonotype has more than one count but fewer than ten. The genes are TRBV15 and TRBJ2-2; 8 nucleotides line up with TRBD2. This CDR3 is 17 amino acids long. Unmatched junction bases numbered 10, after V lost 1 base and J lost 6 bases. CDR1 and CDR2 from the germline V gene are LNHNV and YYDKDF (reference sequence). The CDR3 DNA follows: TGTGCCACCAGCAGAGTAGGCGGGAGGATTGGGCCCGGGGAGCTGTTTTTT. This gives the protein CATSRVGGRIGPGELFF. The full variable domain, in which reference TRBV15 and TRBJ2-2 provide the parts outside the CDR3, is DAMVIQNPRYQVTQFGKPVTLSCSQTLNHNVMYWYQQKSSQAPKLLFHYYDKDFNNEADTPDNFQSRRPNTSFCFLDIRSPGLGDTAMYLCATSRVGGRIGPGELFFGEGSRLTVL.

The chain is built from TRBV2 and TRBJ1-4, with D hard to call. Trimming left V 4 bases short and J 0 bases short, with 6 bases between. Germline CDR1 is SNHLY and CDR2 is FYNNEI. This CDR3 contains 14 residues. CDR3 sequence reads: CASSAEATNEKLFF. In nucleotides, the CDR3 is TGTGCCAGCAGTGCCGAGGCAACTAATGAAAAACTGTTTTTT.

As DNA, the CDR3 is TGTGCCACCCGGGAGGGCAGCTCCTACGAGCAGTACTTC. This codes for CATREGSSYEQYF. This rearrangement joins TRBV24-1 to TRBJ2-7; 8 positions agree with TRBD2. The junction had 3 bases not matched to a gene; V was cut back by 9 bases and J by 0 bases. CDR1 KGHDR and CDR2 SFDVKD come from the germline V gene. The CDR3 has 13 residues.

This sequence joins TRBV15 and TRBJ2-3; D gene uncertain. The CDR3 covers 15 residues. Germline V gene data show CDR1 as LNHNV and CDR2 as YYDKDF (reference sequence). V was clipped by 4 bases and J by 1 base, with 12 bases between them. The CDR3 is CATSTPLGGTDTQYF. The CDR3 DNA reads TGTGCCACCAGCACCCCTTTAGGAGGCACAGATACGCAGTATTTT.

The CDR3 loop reads CATSRATLYYEQYF. As DNA, the CDR3 is TGTGCCACCAGCAGAGCGACCTTATACTACGAGCAGTACTTC. This chain uses TRBV15 with TRBJ2-7; D unclear. The CDR3 extends over 14 amino acids. Germline V gene data show CDR1 as LNHNV and CDR2 as YYDKDF (reference sequence). V was trimmed by 1 base and J by 3 bases, leaving 10 bases between them.

There are a few counts of this clonotype. The V and J genes are TRBV15 and TRBJ2-7; D is possibly TRBD1 or TRBD2 (5 bases each). This CDR3 contains 18 residues. V lost 5 bases, J lost 3 bases, and 26 bases lay in between. The germline V gene has CDR1 LNHNV and CDR2 YYDKDF (reference sequence). CDR3 nucleotides: TGTGCCACCAGCCGTCTAGGGACCGCCAGCGAAAGGGACTACGAGCAGTACTTC. Protein sequence: CATSRLGTASERDYEQYF.

This rearrangement joins TRBV7-6 to TRBJ2-2; 11 bases map to TRBD2. With V trimmed by 6 bases and J by 1 base, 4 bases remained unmatched. Germline CDR1 is SGHVS and CDR2 is FNYEAQ. This CDR3 is 16 amino acids long. In DNA, the CDR3 is TGTGCCAGCAGTTCCACTAGCGGGAGGAACACCGGGGAGCTGTTTTTT. Translated: CASSSTSGRNTGELFF. Drawing the rest from reference TRBV7-6 and TRBJ2-2, the complete variable domain is GAGVSQSPRYKVTKRGQDVALRCDPISGHVSLYWYRQALGQGPEFLTYFNYEAQQDKSGLPNDRFSAERPEGSISTLTIQRTEQRDSAMYRCASSSTSGRNTGELFFGEGSRLTVL.

This clonotype was detected only a few times. V usage is TRBV10-2 and J usage is TRBJ2-7; D is uncertain. Germline assignment: CDR1 WSHSY and CDR2 SAAADI. The CDR3 runs to 13 residues. V lost 2 bases, J lost 4 bases, and 9 bases lay in between. CDR3 region: CASSELGRYEQYF. DNA for the CDR3: TGCGCCAGCAGTGAGCTGGGCCGTTACGAGCAGTACTTC.

J is TRBJ1-2 and V is TRBV7-2; 7 bases match TRBD1. CDR1 is SGHTA, CDR2 FQGNSA, per germline. The CDR3 totals 15 residues. After removal of 5 bases from V and 2 bases from J, the junction contained 8 bases not matched to a gene. The CDR3, as DNA: TGTGCCAGCAGCCCTGGGACAGACCCAAACTATGGCTACACCTTC. The encoded protein is CASSPGTDPNYGYTF. Variable domain in full (rest from reference TRBV7-2 and TRBJ1-2): GAGVSQSPSNKVTEKGKDVELRCDPISGHTALYWYRQSLGQGLEFLIYFQGNSAPDKSGLPSDRFSAERTGGSVSTLTIQRTQQEDSAVYLCASSPGTDPNYGYTFGSGTRLTVV.

This clonotype was observed a handful of times. The genes are TRBV9 and TRBJ2-7; unclear D gene. In germline, CDR1 is SGDLS, CDR2 YYNGEE. The CDR3 loop spans 14 amino acids. The V gene lost 0 bases and the J gene lost 2 bases, with 9 bases spanning the gap. The CDR3 spells CASSVELGPYEQYF. The CDR3 bases are TGTGCCAGCAGCGTAGAGCTGGGTCCCTACGAGCAGTACTTC. Together with reference TRBV9 and TRBJ2-7, the CDR3 gives the full variable domain: DSGVTQTPKHLITATGQRVTLRCSPRSGDLSVYWYQQSLDQGLQFLIQYYNGEERAKGNILERFSAQQFPDLHSELNLSSLELGDSALYFCASSVELGPYEQYFGPGTRLTVT.

This clonotype has more than one count but fewer than ten. The rearrangement uses TRBV14 and TRBJ2-7; no clear D gene. Germline CDR1 SGHDN, CDR2 FVKESK. V gave up 4 bases and J gave up 5 bases, with 9 bases separating them. The CDR3 length is 12 residues. CDR3 residues: CASSPLRNEQYF. The CDR3 region has the DNA TGTGCCAGCAGCCCCCTCAGGAACGAGCAGTACTTC.

This clonotype was seen just once. The chain combines TRBV7-3 with TRBJ2-3, with 12 bases identical to TRBD2. Germline CDR1 and CDR2: SGHTA and FQGTGA. The CDR3 sequence is 16 residues long. With 3 bases clipped from V and 5 bases from J, the junction kept 6 bases outside the gene matches. The CDR3 nucleotides are TGTGCCAGCAGCTTTGGACTAGCGGGAAGCGTAGATACGCAGTATTTT. As protein: CASSFGLAGSVDTQYF.

The CDR3 nucleotides read TGTGCCAGCAGCCAAGAAACCGGGACAGGGAGCTCTGGGGCCAACGTCCTGACTTTC. Its protein product is CASSQETGTGSSGANVLTF. The V and J genes are TRBV11-2 and TRBJ2-6, with 9 nucleotides matching TRBD1. The V segment lost 5 bases and the J segment 0 bases; nucleotides outside the gene matches: 11. The CDR3 contains 19 residues. The germline gives CDR1 SGHAT, CDR2 FQNNGV.

This clonotype has more than one count but fewer than ten. V gene TRBV20-1 combines with J gene TRBJ1-3; unclear D gene. V lost 3 bases to trimming and J lost 0 bases, with 6 bases between them. CDR1 is DFQATT and CDR2 is SNEGSKA in the germline V gene (reference sequence). This CDR3 comprises 13 residues. CDR3 DNA sequence: TGCAGTGCTAGTAGGGACTCTGGAAACACCATATATTTT. The encoded protein is CSASRDSGNTIYF.

J is TRBJ2-7 and V is TRBV7-3; TRBD2 is a possible D gene (6 bases). Germline assignment: CDR1 SGHTA and CDR2 FQGTGA. The CDR3 contains 14 residues. V lost 4 bases and J lost 2, with 12 bases in between. CDR3: CASSSRDWPYEQYF. In nucleotides, the CDR3 is TGTGCCAGCAGCTCCCGGGACTGGCCCTACGAGCAGTACTTC. Filled out from reference TRBV7-3 and TRBJ2-7, the complete variable domain reads GAGVSQTPSNKVTEKGKYVELRCDPISGHTALYWYRQSLGQGPEFLIYFQGTGAADDSGLPNDRFFAVRPEGSVSTLKIQRTERGDSAVYLCASSSRDWPYEQYFGPGTRLTVT.

There are a few counts of this clonotype. The chain couples TRBV7-6 to TRBJ2-7, with D unclear. Trimming took off 5 bases at V and 3 bases at J, with 11 bases between the two ends. The CDR3 covers 13 residues. Germline values: CDR1 SGHVS, CDR2 FNYEAQ. CDR3 sequence: CASSRAQDYEQYF. CDR3 sequence (DNA): TGTGCCAGCAGCAGGGCTCAGGACTACGAGCAGTACTTC.

The chain recombines TRBV29-1 with TRBJ1-4; TRBD1 matches at 9 bases. This CDR3 is 14 amino acids long. The V and J ends lost 5 bases and 8 bases, in that order; junction bases with no gene match: 9. CDR1 is SQVTM and CDR2 is ANQGSEA in the germline V gene. The CDR3 DNA reads TGCAGCGTTATGGGGACAGGGCCCGGAGAAAAACTGTTTTTT. Translated, it gives CSVMGTGPGEKLFF.

V is TRBV2 and J is TRBJ2-7, with a tentative D call TRBD1 (7 bases). This CDR3 region has 12 residues. Germline loops: CDR1 SNHLY, CDR2 FYNNEI. The V end was cut by 5 bases, the J end by 5 bases, with 10 bases between. The CDR3 coding sequence is TGTGCCAGCAGTCGCGGGACAGACGAGCAGTACTTC. It is translated as CASSRGTDEQYF.